This is a list of T cell receptor beta chains from one sample in a study of post-analysis software for immune sequencing data. TCRdb processed the PCR reads anew with MiXCR; each CDR3 protein has one entry. Of 150,000 to 200,000 distinct CDR3 sequences detected, 30% appear once; the ten largest clones hold about 1.4%. Sequenced: blood. Source of these receptors: a girl aged 5 to 17 with multiple sclerosis. The CDR3 runs from the conserved cysteine through the conserved F or W. D genes are given only for firm matches. Clone size is not always given. Where it is, it says once, few, many or a class for expanded clones.

j_gene,abundance,d_gene,v_gene,CDR3nt,CDR3aa
TRBJ2-6,-,-,TRBV6-5,TGTGCCAGCAGTTACTCGAGCCGCCCTGGGGCCAACGTCCTGACTTTC,CASSYSSRPGANVLTF
TRBJ2-1,few,-,TRBV24-1,TGTGCCAGGGGAGAGGAGCCTGAGCAGTTCTTC,CARGEEPEQFF
TRBJ2-6,-,TRBD2,TRBV7-2,TGTGCCAGCACCCCGGGGGGTTCTGGGGCCAACGTCCTGACTTTC,CASTPGGSGANVLTF
TRBJ2-1,many,-,TRBV21-1,TGTGCCAGCAGTTCGGGACAGGTGTTCTTGGTCCATGAGCAGTTCTTC,CASSSGQVFLVHEQFF
TRBJ2-1,-,TRBD2,TRBV4-1,TGCGCCAGCAGCCACCTTAGCGGGGGGGCCGGTGAGCAGTTCTTC,CASSHLSGGAGEQFF
TRBJ2-5,-,-,TRBV12-3/TRBV12-4,TGTGCCAGCAGTTCCCCGGCGGGGCTCCAAGAGACCCAGTACTTC,CASSSPAGLQETQYF
TRBJ2-5,-,TRBD2,TRBV7-9,TGTGCCAGCAGCTTTGGCGGGAGGAATCAAGAGACCCAGTACTTC,CASSFGGRNQETQYF
TRBJ2-3,few,TRBD2,TRBV11-2,TGTGCCAGCAGCTTCCAACTTAGCGGGATCCCAGATACGCAGTATTTT,CASSFQLSGIPDTQYF
TRBJ2-6,-,-,TRBV5-1,TGCGCCAGCAGGGACCTGGTTACTGGGGCCAACGTCCGGACTTTC,CASRDLVTGANVRTF
TRBJ2-3,-,TRBD2,TRBV7-8,TGTGCCAGCCACGGGACTAGCGGTTCAGATACGCAGTATTTT,CASHGTSGSDTQYF
TRBJ2-1,many,-,TRBV15,TGTGCCACCAGCAGAGGAGGGGCCTTAAATGAGCAGTTCTTC,CATSRGGALNEQFF
TRBJ2-3,-,-,TRBV11-3,TGTGCCAGCAGCTTCGGAGTAGGACGCACAGATACGCAGTATTTT,CASSFGVGRTDTQYF
TRBJ2-1,many,-,TRBV5-1,TGCGCCAGCAGCCCGGCCGGCTCCCAGAGACGGTTCTTC,CASSPAGSQRRFF
TRBJ1-1,few,-,TRBV20-1,TGCAGTGCTGGAGGGGTTATGAACACTGAAGCTTTCTTT,CSAGGVMNTEAFF
TRBJ2-5,-,-,TRBV5-1,TGCGCCAGCAGCTTGGGAATTACTAGCCCGGAGACCCAGTACTTC,CASSLGITSPETQYF
TRBJ2-3,many,TRBD2,TRBV4-2,TGTGCCAGCAGCCAAGATCTTAGGGTAGCGGGATTCACAGATACGCAGTATTTT,CASSQDLRVAGFTDTQYF
TRBJ2-1,many,-,TRBV15,TGTGCCACCAGCAGAGATTGGGAGTCCTACAATGAGCAGTTCTTC,CATSRDWESYNEQFF
TRBJ2-3,many,-,TRBV19,TGTGCCAGTAGTATAGATCTACCCGCGGATGGTCCAGATACGCAGTATTTT,CASSIDLPADGPDTQYF
TRBJ2-7,many,TRBD2,TRBV6-1,TGTGCCAGCAGTGAAGGACACCTAGCGGGAGGCCCCTACGAGCAGTACTTC,CASSEGHLAGGPYEQYF
TRBJ2-5,many,TRBD2,TRBV11-2,TGTGCCAGCAGCTTAGGGACTAGAGAGACCCAGTACTTC,CASSLGTRETQYF
TRBJ2-5,many,TRBD2,TRBV5-5,TGTGCCAGCAGCTCGCTAGCGGGAGGGAGTGAGACCCAGTACTTC,CASSSLAGGSETQYF
TRBJ2-7,many,-,TRBV6-2/TRBV6-3,TGTGCCAGCAGTTCGGGCCAGGACTACGAGCAGTACTTC,CASSSGQDYEQYF
TRBJ2-6,many,-,TRBV19,TGTGCCAGTAGGGCCGGGGATGGGGCCAACGTCCTGACTTTC,CASRAGDGANVLTF
TRBJ2-3,-,-,TRBV18,TGTGCCAGCCCACCCGGGGTCCTTTATGGAACTAGCACAGATACGCAGTATTTT,CASPPGVLYGTSTDTQYF
TRBJ1-6,few,-,TRBV7-2,TGTGCCAGCAGCCCCCCCGATTCACCCCTCCACTTT,CASSPPDSPLHF
TRBJ2-5,many,TRBD2,TRBV29-1,TGCAGCGCTCAAGCGCAACCCGGGAGGGAGACCCAGTACTTC,CSAQAQPGRETQYF
TRBJ2-5,many,TRBD2,TRBV10-3,TGTGCCACCTCTAGACTAGCGGGAGGCCTCAACTCCCAAGAGACCCAGTACTTC,CATSRLAGGLNSQETQYF
TRBJ2-7,-,TRBD1,TRBV7-2,TGTGCCAGCAGCCTGGATGGGACAGGGCTCTACGGGCAGTACTTC,CASSLDGTGLYGQYF
TRBJ1-2,-,-,TRBV14,TGTGCCAGCAGCCAAGTAGGGAGAGCTAACTATGGCTACACCTTC,CASSQVGRANYGYTF
TRBJ1-1,-,-,TRBV7-3,TGTGCCAGCAGCTGGGAGACAGGTCTAGCTTTCTTT,CASSWETGLAFF
TRBJ2-7,-,TRBD2,TRBV28,TGTGCCAGCAGTTTAAGGGACTACGATCCCTACGAGCAGTACTTC,CASSLRDYDPYEQYF
TRBJ2-5,many,-,TRBV10-3,TGTGCCATCAGTGACCAGGCCGGGACGGGAGAGGAGACCCAGTACTTC,CAISDQAGTGEETQYF
TRBJ1-6,-,-,TRBV5-6,TGTGCCAGCAGCTTGGGGAAGTCTTCACCCCTCCACTTT,CASSLGKSSPLHF
TRBJ2-1,many,-,TRBV28,TGTGCCAGCAGTTTGTTGTTAGCTGGGCAGTTCTTC,CASSLLLAGQFF
TRBJ2-1,many,-,TRBV2,TGTGCCAGCAGAGTAACACTCGAGCAGTTCTTC,CASRVTLEQFF
TRBJ2-1,many,TRBD1,TRBV20-1,TGCAGTGCCAAAGGGACAGGGTTGGGCTACAATGAGCAGTTCTTC,CSAKGTGLGYNEQFF
TRBJ1-1,-,-,TRBV7-2,TGTGCCAGCAGCCAGACGTCCCGACTGGAAGCTTTCTTT,CASSQTSRLEAFF
TRBJ2-7,once,TRBD1,TRBV10-3,TGTGCCATCATTATTACCGGGACAGGGCGTACCTACGAGCAGTACTTC,CAIIITGTGRTYEQYF
TRBJ1-2,few,-,TRBV5-1,TGCGCCAGCAGCTTGCTCCGGACACCCTTCTATGGCTACACCTTC,CASSLLRTPFYGYTF
TRBJ2-7,few,-,TRBV5-1,TGCGCCAGCAGCTTGGGAGATATTGCCGACGAGCAGTACTTC,CASSLGDIADEQYF
TRBJ1-1,-,-,TRBV30,TGTGCCTGGATGGGTCTGAACACTGAAGCTTTCTTT,CAWMGLNTEAFF
TRBJ1-1,few,-,TRBV14,TGTGCCAGCAGCCCACAGGGCACTGAAGCTTTCTTT,CASSPQGTEAFF
TRBJ2-6,few,-,TRBV7-9,TGTGCCAGCAGCTTAGTCGGGGTTGGGGCCAACGTCCTGACTTTC,CASSLVGVGANVLTF